Here is one T cell receptor beta chain with its context. The antigen remains unidentified. A second PCR, run for roughly 7 to 12 cycles, used a sample-barcoded 5' primer plus a J-beta primer mix. TCRdb called the 5' RACE reads again in MiXCR, with one record for every CDR3 protein. Of 1.5 million to 2 million distinct CDR3 sequences listed, more than 35% are singletons. Healthy individuals of Caucasian origin from Russia, aged roughly 6 to 100, served as donors. At least 7 million PBMCs were isolated per sample. This entry is derived from a study of blood T cells in healthy people across ages. Study-wide points: The recorded TCR beta diversity per million T cells decreased in a roughly linear manner with age.

Unmatched junction bases numbered 11, after V lost 8 bases and J lost 7 bases. The CDR3 consists of 14 residues. Germline V gene lookup returns CDR1 LGHDT and CDR2 YNNKEL (reference sequence). What was sequenced was blood. The chain joins TRBV3-1 to TRBJ2-1; 7 positions agree with TRBD2. The sequence was obtained from a human donor in good health. CDR3 sequence: CASRTGGSRNEQFF. The CDR3 DNA is TGTGCCAGCCGGACGGGGGGAAGTAGGAATGAGCAGTTCTTC.